These 20 T cell receptor beta chains originate from one sample sequenced in a study of control samples from healthy donors and cancer patients. Assay: immunoSEQ multiplex PCR; the TCRdb copy retains only in-frame clones and omits some. This sample has about 57,000 clones, with roughly 94% found just once. Sequencing input: blood. These receptors all come from a man aged 25 to 40 in good health.

V gene TRBV6-8 combines with J gene TRBJ2-1; 14 bases fit TRBD2. Germline CDR1 MNHGY, CDR2 SAAAGT. The J segment lost 4 bases and the V segment lost 2 bases, leaving 7 bases of the junction unmatched. This CDR3 is built from 18 residues. The CDR3: CASSYTPGLAGAYNEQFF. The CDR3 DNA reads as TGTGCCAGCAGTTACACTCCGGGACTAGCGGGGGCATACAATGAGCAGTTCTTC.

This sequence joins TRBV18 and TRBJ2-1; tentatively, D is TRBD2 (5 bases). The CDR3 totals 18 residues. Germline V gene sequence: CDR1 KGHSH, CDR2 LQKENI. V lost 2 bases to trimming and J lost 0 bases, with 17 bases between them. The CDR3 reads CASSPFAPGGYSYNEQFF. The CDR3 coding sequence is TGTGCCAGCTCACCATTTGCCCCGGGCGGGTACTCCTACAATGAGCAGTTCTTC.

This sequence joins TRBV11-3 and TRBJ1-1; D unresolved. The CDR3 has 15 residues. From germline, CDR1 is SGHNT and CDR2 YENEEA. V was shortened by 5 bases and J by 2 bases, with 15 bases between the two germline ends. The CDR3 DNA reads as TGTGCCAGCAGCCCCGGAGGTCTCTCCAACACTGAAGCTTTCTTT. Protein: CASSPGGLSNTEAFF.

The chain uses TRBV7-2 and TRBJ2-7, with 10 bases that match TRBD2. Germline V CDR1 and CDR2: SGHTA, FQGNSA. With 7 bases clipped from V and 4 bases from J, the junction kept 4 bases outside the gene matches. CDR3 length: 13 residues. The CDR3 DNA sequence: TGTGCCAGCACACCGGGACTAGCGTACGAGCAGTACTTC. Protein: CASTPGLAYEQYF.

The chain recombines TRBV24-1 with TRBJ2-3; 11 nucleotides agree with TRBD2. Trimming took 4 bases from V and 0 from J; bases not matched to a gene: 8. The V gene's germline CDR1 is KGHDR and CDR2 SFDVKD. This CDR3 region has 18 residues. DNA of the CDR3: TGTGCCACCAGTGACCCGATCGGGACTAGCGGTAGCACAGATACGCAGTATTTT. Encoded protein: CATSDPIGTSGSTDTQYF.

The chain recombines TRBV10-1 with TRBJ2-1, with TRBD2 matching 12 bases. Per the germline V gene, CDR1 is WNHNN and CDR2 is SYGVQD (reference sequence). This CDR3 contains 14 residues. Unmatched junction bases numbered 2, after V lost 5 bases and J lost 6 bases. The DNA for the CDR3 is TGCGCCAGCAGTCAGACTAGCGGGAGCAATGAGCAGTTCTTC. Amino acids: CASSQTSGSNEQFF.

The rearrangement joins TRBV6-5 to TRBJ1-2; 10 bases are shared with TRBD1. V gave up 10 bases and J gave up 7 bases; unmatched junction bases: 12. Germline CDR1 is MNHEY and CDR2 is SVGAGI. The CDR3 contains 14 residues. The CDR3 spells CATSPGQGTPGYTF. The CDR3 nucleotides are TGTGCCACCTCGCCGGGACAGGGGACTCCTGGCTACACCTTC.

This clone appeared once. The gene calls are TRBV7-3 and TRBJ1-4; TRBD1 is a possible D gene (5 bases). Trimming took 2 bases from V and 8 from J, leaving 15 bases between them. The CDR3 extends over 15 amino acids. CDR1 SGHTA and CDR2 FQGTGA come from the germline V gene. The CDR3 coding sequence is TGTGCCAGCAGCTTAGCTGGGACCCCGGGGGAAAAACTGTTTTTT. Amino acids: CASSLAGTPGEKLFF.

The CDR3 DNA sequence: TGTGCCAGCAGCTCTGACTCAAATCATTCACCCCTCCACTTT. Encoded protein: CASSSDSNHSPLHF. The J gene is TRBJ1-6, the V gene TRBV7-9; D is unresolved. V lost 4 bases and J 8 bases, leaving 12 bases between the germline ends. CDR1 and CDR2 from the germline V gene are SEHNR and FQNEAQ (reference sequence). CDR3 size: 14 residues. The whole variable domain, filled in from reference TRBV7-9 and TRBJ1-6, reads DTGVSQNPRHKITKRGQNVTFRCDPISEHNRLYWYRQTLGQGPEFLTYFQNEAQLEKSRLLSDRFSAERPKGSFSTLEIQRTEQGDSAMYLCASSSDSNHSPLHFGNGTRLTVT.

This clone was detected only once. This sequence joins TRBV7-9 and TRBJ1-5; tentative D call: TRBD1 (6 bases). CDR3 size: 14 residues. The ends were cut back, 3 bases at V and 7 bases at J, with 13 bases in the middle. Per germline, CDR1 SEHNR and CDR2 FQNEAQ (reference sequence). The CDR3 sequence is CASSFTGSPQPQHF. The CDR3 DNA is TGTGCCAGCAGCTTCACAGGGTCCCCCCAGCCCCAGCATTTT.

This clone was recorded only once. The chain is built from TRBV18 and TRBJ2-3, with D unclear. This CDR3 region has 14 residues. The V and J ends lost 2 bases and 2 bases respectively, with 8 bases between them. CDR1 KGHSH and CDR2 LQKENI come from the germline V gene. CDR3: CASSPATDTDTQYF. CDR3 DNA: TGTGCCAGCTCACCAGCTACTGACACAGATACGCAGTATTTT.

This chain connects TRBV11-3 to TRBJ2-1, with TRBD1 matching 9 bases. Trimming removed 4 bases from V and 8 bases from J; junction bases left unmatched: 9. Germline assignment: CDR1 SGHNT and CDR2 YENEEA. The CDR3 sequence is 15 residues long. The DNA for the CDR3 is TGTGCCAGCAGCTCTCCCGGGACAGGGAGCCATGAGCAGTTCTTC. Its translation: CASSSPGTGSHEQFF.

The gene calls are TRBV30 and TRBJ1-5; the match to TRBD1 covers 7 bases. Looked up from germline, CDR1 is GTSNPN and CDR2 is SVGIG (reference sequence). V lost 4 bases to trimming and J lost 9 bases; unmatched junction nucleotides: 9. The CDR3 covers 13 residues. CDR3 nucleotides: TGTGCCTGGAACGACAGGGCCCGAGGGCCCCAGCATTTT. Amino acid sequence: CAWNDRARGPQHF.

The chain uses TRBV27 and TRBJ1-5; 8 bases are shared with TRBD1. J gave up 4 bases and V 4 bases, and 6 bases lay outside the gene matches. Germline values: CDR1 MNHEY, CDR2 SMNVEV (reference sequence). This CDR3 contains 15 residues. The CDR3 here is CASSSTDRANQPQHF. The DNA of the CDR3 is TGTGCCAGCAGTTCTACGGACAGGGCTAATCAGCCCCAGCATTTT.

The chain joins TRBV7-3 to TRBJ1-4, with unresolved D. Germline CDR1 and CDR2: SGHTA and FQGTGA. The V end was cut by 6 bases, the J end by 8 bases, with 19 bases between. The CDR3 loop spans 15 amino acids. The CDR3 region has the DNA TGTGCCAGCAGTCCCACTAGGGAAGTTAAGGAAAAACTGTTTTTT. It translates to CASSPTREVKEKLFF.

This sequence joins TRBV24-1 and TRBJ2-1, with D uncertain. Trimming took off 6 bases at V and 6 bases at J, with 8 bases between the two ends. Germline assignment: CDR1 KGHDR and CDR2 SFDVKD. The CDR3 sequence is 12 residues long. This chain's CDR3 is CATSLPGNEQFF. Written as DNA, the CDR3 is TGTGCCACCAGTTTGCCTGGCAATGAGCAGTTCTTC.

The count of this clone is one. This sequence joins TRBV29-1 and TRBJ1-1; no reliable D call. This CDR3 has 15 amino acids. The V end lost 8 bases, the J end lost 1 base, and 20 bases lay between the germline ends. CDR1 is SQVTM, CDR2 ANQGSEA, per germline. CDR3 loop: CSTLKSPNRNTEAFF. CDR3 DNA sequence: TGCAGCACATTGAAAAGTCCAAACAGGAACACTGAAGCTTTCTTT.

V usage is TRBV24-1 and J usage is TRBJ2-1, with D perhaps TRBD2 (6 bases). From germline, CDR1 is KGHDR and CDR2 SFDVKD. Deletions cut 0 bases from V and 5 bases from J, with 13 bases between. CDR3 length: 16 amino acids. CDR3 sequence: CATSDLFPGEDNEQFF. The CDR3, as DNA: TGTGCCACCAGTGATTTGTTCCCGGGAGAGGACAATGAGCAGTTCTTC.

The rearrangement links TRBV6-2 or TRBV6-3 to TRBJ1-2; 7 positions match TRBD1. This CDR3 comprises 16 residues. The J segment lost 4 bases and the V segment lost 4 bases, leaving 12 bases of the junction unmatched. Germline V gene data show CDR1 as MNHEY and CDR2 as SVGEGT. The CDR3, as DNA: TGTGCCAGCAGTTGGGCCCCGGGACAGCCCATCTATGGCTACACCTTC. Its protein product is CASSWAPGQPIYGYTF.

V usage is TRBV6-5 and J usage is TRBJ1-3, with D tentatively TRBD1 (5 bases). The CDR3 has 15 residues. The V gene's germline CDR1 is MNHEY and CDR2 SVGAGI. V shed 0 bases and J shed 4 bases, with 10 bases lying between them. CDR3 nucleotide sequence: TGTGCCAGCAGTTACTCGAGCAGGGCCGGAAACACCATATATTTT. This encodes CASSYSSRAGNTIYF.